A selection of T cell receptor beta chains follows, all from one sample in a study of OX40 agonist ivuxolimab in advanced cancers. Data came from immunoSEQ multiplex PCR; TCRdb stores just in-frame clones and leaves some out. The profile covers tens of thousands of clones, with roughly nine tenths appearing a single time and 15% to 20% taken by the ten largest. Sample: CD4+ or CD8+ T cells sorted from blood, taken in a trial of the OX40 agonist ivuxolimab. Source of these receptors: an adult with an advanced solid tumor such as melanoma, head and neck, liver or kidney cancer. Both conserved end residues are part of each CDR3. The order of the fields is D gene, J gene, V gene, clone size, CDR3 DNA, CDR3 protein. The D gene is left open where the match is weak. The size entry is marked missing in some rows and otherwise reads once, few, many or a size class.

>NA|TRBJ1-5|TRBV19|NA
TGTGCCAGTAGTATAGGCCCGTATCAGCCCCAGCATTTT
CASSIGPYQPQHF
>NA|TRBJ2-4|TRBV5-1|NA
TGCGCCAGCAGCCATGGTCGGACAGAGCAAAACATTCAGTACTTC
CASSHGRTEQNIQYF
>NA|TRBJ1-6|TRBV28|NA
TGTGCCATCCGTCCCTTAGGCTATTCACCCCTCCACTTT
CAIRPLGYSPLHF
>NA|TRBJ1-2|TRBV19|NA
TGTGCCAGTAATCGTGACTGGATGGGGTATGGCTACACCTTC
CASNRDWMGYGYTF
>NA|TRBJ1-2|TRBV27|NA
TGTGCCAGCAGTCCATCGGTTAGCTATGGCTACACCTTC
CASSPSVSYGYTF
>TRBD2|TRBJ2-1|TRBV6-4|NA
TGTGCCAGCAGTGCTAGCGGGGGATACAATGAGCAGTTCTTC
CASSASGGYNEQFF
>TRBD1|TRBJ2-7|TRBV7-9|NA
TGTGCCAGCAGTCGGACAGGGGATGTCTACGAGCAGTACTTC
CASSRTGDVYEQYF
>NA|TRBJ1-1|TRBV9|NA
TGTGCCAGCAGCGTATATTTGGGCACTGAAGCTTTCTTT
CASSVYLGTEAFF
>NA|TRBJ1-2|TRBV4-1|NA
TGCGCCAGCAGCAACTCCCCGTTCGGGGGCGTGGGCTACACCTTC
CASSNSPFGGVGYTF
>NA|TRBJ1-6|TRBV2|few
TGTGCCAGCAGTGAATCGCAGGTTACGAATTCACCCCTCCACTTT
CASSESQVTNSPLHF
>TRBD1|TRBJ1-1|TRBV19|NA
TGTGCCAGCGCAGGGGGCGAGGAGGCTTTCTTT
CASAGGEEAFF
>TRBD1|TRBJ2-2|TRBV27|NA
TGTGCCAGCAGTTGGGGACAGGGGGCCGACGGGGAGCTGTTTTTT
CASSWGQGADGELFF
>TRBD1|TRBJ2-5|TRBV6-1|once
TGTGCCAGCAGTGAAAGGGGACAGGGCAGGGAAGAGACCCAGTACTTC
CASSERGQGREETQYF
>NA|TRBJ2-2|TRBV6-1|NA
TGTGCCAGCGGGGCAAGCGGGGAGCTGTTTTTT
CASGASGELFF
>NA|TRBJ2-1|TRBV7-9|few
TGTGCCAGCAGCCCTAATGATTTGGTCAACGGGGGCACACCTTATGAGCAGTTCTTC
CASSPNDLVNGGTPYEQFF
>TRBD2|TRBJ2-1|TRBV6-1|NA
TGTGCCAGTCAACTAGCGGGGGGTACTGAGCAGTTCTTC
CASQLAGGTEQFF
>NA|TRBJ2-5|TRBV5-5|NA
TGTGCCAGCAGCTTGAGAGAGACCCAGTACTTC
CASSLRETQYF
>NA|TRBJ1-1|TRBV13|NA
TGTGCCAGCAGCTTAAGGGGTCTTGACCCTGAAGCTTTCTTT
CASSLRGLDPEAFF
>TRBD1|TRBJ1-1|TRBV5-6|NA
TGTGCCAGCAGCTTAGGGACAGGCGCTTTCTTT
CASSLGTGAFF
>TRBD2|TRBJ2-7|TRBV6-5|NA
TGTGCCAGCACCCGCCGGCTTAGTGGGAGGGACGAGCAGTACTTC
CASTRRLSGRDEQYF